This record concerns one T cell receptor beta chain sequence. The sample comes from a study of CD8+CD57+ T cells in acquired aplastic anemia. Study-level background: Quantities of DNA derived from sorted CD4+ and CD8+ cells averaged approximately 3.5 ug.

Patients selected for sequencing had displayed CD8+CD57+ cell expansion by flow cytometry. Germline CDR1 and CDR2: SGHVS and FQNEAQ. The CDR3 runs to 16 residues. Trimming removed 7 bases from V and 3 bases from J, with 22 bases in between. Genomic DNA templated the TCR beta VDJ and CDR3 profiling. TCRdb re-called the reads through MiXCR, storing one row per CDR3 protein. The data contain some 150,000 distinct CDR3 sequences, over 70% of them singletons. The V gene is TRBV7-8, the J gene TRBJ2-7, with a weak D call TRBD1 (6 bases). Sample: sorted CD4+, CD8+, or CD8+CD57+ T cells (not recorded which) from PBMCs. This sequence originates from a human donor with aplastic anemia. This chain's CDR3 is CASNKWGPPPNYEQYF. In DNA, the CDR3 is TGTGCCAGCAACAAGTGGGGGCCTCCTCCGAACTACGAGCAGTACTTC. The whole variable domain, filled in from reference TRBV7-8 and TRBJ2-7, reads GAGVSQSPRYKVAKRGQDVALRCDPISGHVSLFWYQQALGQGPEFLTYFQNEAQLDKSGLPSDRFFAERPEGSVSTLKIQRTQQEDSAVYLCASNKWGPPPNYEQYFGPGTRLTVT.